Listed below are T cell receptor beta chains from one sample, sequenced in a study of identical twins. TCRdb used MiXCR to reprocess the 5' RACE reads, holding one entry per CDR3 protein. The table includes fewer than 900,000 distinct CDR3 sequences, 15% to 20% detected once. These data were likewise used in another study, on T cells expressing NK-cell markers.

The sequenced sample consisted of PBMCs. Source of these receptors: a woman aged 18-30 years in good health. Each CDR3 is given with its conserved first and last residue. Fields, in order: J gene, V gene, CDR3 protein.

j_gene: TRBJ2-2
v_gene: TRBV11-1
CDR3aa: CASRPSSGETGELFF

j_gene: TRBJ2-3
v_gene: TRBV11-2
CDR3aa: CASSLDGMVTDTQYF

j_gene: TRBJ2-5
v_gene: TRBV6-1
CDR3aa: CASSPWLAQETQYF

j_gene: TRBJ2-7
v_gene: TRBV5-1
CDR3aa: CASSSGSSAPTYEQYF

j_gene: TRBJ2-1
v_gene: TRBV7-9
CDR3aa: CASSSRQGVSSYNEQFF

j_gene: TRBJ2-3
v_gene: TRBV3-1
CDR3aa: CASSQDRGRLQYF

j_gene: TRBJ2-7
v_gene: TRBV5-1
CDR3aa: CASSLVLSYEQYF

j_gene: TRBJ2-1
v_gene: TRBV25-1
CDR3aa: CASSGSSGGQLYNEQFF

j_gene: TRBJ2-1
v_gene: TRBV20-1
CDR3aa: CSARTGTSGNNEQFF

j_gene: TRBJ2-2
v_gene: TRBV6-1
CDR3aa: CASSVMLVTGELFF

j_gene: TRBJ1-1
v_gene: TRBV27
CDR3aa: CASRTGALMNTEAFF

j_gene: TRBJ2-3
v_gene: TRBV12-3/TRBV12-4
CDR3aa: CASSFSQSTDTQYF

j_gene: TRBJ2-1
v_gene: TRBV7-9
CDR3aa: CASSLNRDRVRGGEQFF

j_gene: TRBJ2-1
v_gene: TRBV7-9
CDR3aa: CASSLYNPGEYNEQFF

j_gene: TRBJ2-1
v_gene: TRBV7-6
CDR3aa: CASSTVDNEQFF

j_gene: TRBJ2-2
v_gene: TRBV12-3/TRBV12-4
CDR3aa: CASSPRTSGVTGELFF

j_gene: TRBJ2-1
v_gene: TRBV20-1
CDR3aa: CSASRTSGGVHEQFF

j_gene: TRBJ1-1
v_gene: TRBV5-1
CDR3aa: CASSLGGRQDTEAFF

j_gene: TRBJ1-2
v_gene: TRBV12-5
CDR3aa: CASGSMDYGYTF

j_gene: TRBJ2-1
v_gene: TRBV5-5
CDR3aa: CASSLALGTYNEQFF

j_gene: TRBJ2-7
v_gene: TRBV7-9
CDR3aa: CASSETAVYEQYF

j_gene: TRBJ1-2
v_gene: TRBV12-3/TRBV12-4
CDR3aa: CASSFPGQGTRGYGYTF

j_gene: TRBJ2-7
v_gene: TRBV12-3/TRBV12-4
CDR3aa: CASSLALTQGYEQYF